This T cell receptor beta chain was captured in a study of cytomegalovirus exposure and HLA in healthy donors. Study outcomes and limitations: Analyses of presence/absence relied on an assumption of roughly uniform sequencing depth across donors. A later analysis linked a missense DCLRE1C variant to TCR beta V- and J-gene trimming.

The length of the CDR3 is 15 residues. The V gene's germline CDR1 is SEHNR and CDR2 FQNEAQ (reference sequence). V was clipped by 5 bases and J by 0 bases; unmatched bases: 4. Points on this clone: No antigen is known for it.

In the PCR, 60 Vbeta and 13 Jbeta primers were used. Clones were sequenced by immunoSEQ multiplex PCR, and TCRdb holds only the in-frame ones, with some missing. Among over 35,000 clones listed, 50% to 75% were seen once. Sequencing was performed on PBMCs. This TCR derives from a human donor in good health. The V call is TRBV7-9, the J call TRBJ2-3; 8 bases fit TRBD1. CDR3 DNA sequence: TGTGCCAGCAGCCAAGGACAGGGTAGCACAGATACGCAGTATTTT. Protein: CASSQGQGSTDTQYF.